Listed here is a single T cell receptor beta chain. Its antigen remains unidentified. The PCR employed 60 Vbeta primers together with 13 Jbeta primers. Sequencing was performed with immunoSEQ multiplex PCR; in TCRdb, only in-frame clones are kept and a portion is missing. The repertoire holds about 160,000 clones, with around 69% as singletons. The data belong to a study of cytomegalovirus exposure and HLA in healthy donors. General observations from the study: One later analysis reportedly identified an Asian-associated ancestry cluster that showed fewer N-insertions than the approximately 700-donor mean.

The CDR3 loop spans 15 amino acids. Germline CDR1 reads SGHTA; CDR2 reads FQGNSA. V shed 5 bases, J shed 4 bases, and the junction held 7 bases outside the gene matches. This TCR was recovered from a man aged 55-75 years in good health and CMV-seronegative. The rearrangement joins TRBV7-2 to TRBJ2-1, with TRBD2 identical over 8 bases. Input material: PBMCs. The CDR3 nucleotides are TGTGCCAGCAGCGCCCACGGGGGGGTTTACAATGAGCAGTTCTTC. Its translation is CASSAHGGVYNEQFF. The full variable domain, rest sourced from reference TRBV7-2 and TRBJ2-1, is GAGVSQSPSNKVTEKGKDVELRCDPISGHTALYWYRQSLGQGLEFLIYFQGNSAPDKSGLPSDRFSAERTGGSVSTLTIQRTQQEDSAVYLCASSAHGGVYNEQFFGPGTRLTVL.